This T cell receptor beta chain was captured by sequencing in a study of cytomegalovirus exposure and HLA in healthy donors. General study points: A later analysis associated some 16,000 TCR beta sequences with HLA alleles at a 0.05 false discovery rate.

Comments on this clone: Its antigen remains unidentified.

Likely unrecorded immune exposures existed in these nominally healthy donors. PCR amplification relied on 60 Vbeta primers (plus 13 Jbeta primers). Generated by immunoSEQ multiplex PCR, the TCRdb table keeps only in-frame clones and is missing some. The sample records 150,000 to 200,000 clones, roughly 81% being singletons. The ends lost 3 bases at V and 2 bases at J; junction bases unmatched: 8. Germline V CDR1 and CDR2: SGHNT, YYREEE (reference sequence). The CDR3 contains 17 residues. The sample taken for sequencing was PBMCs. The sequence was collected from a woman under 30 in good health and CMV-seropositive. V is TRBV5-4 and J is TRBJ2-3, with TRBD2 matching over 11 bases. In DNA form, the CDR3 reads TGTGCCAGCAGCTCCCGACTAGCGGGGTTCCCCACAGATACGCAGTATTTT. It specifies CASSSRLAGFPTDTQYF.